The next 17 T cell receptor beta chains were all read from a single sample in a study of spatial heterogeneity in lung cancer. The study's findings and limits: One measure, the expanded intratumoral alpha and beta TCR count, tracked tumor mutation counts.

For these receptors, no antigen is known. A single record per CDR3 protein comes from TCRdb applying MiXCR to the 5' RACE reads. The data show about 9,800 distinct CDR3 sequences, about 6% seen once. Indicated time point: sample taken at primary tumor resection. The material sequenced was lung tumor tissue, taken at surgery. These receptors came from a male donor with early-stage non-small cell lung cancer.

By sample fraction, this clonotype is medium-sized (0.01 to 0.1%). Little can be read into the size of this beta chain, an off-target read in a library designed for alpha chains. The chain is built from TRBV20-1 and TRBJ2-5; 11 bases are shared with TRBD2. This CDR3 region has 15 residues. Germline CDR1 DFQATT, CDR2 SNEGSKA (reference sequence). The J segment lost 5 bases and the V segment lost 2 bases, leaving 7 bases of the junction unmatched. The CDR3, as DNA: TGCAGTGCTAGATCTAGCGGGGGGCTAGGTGAGACCCAGTACTTC. This codes for CSARSSGGLGETQYF.

This clonotype was counted at least ten times. This beta chain represents an off-target read in a library built for alpha chains; its size is of limited meaning. This sequence joins TRBV10-2 and TRBJ2-3; a weak D match, TRBD2 (5 bases). CDR3 size: 17 residues. CDR1 and CDR2 from the germline V gene are WSHSY and SAAADI. V lost 3 bases and J 4 bases, leaving 20 bases between the germline ends. The CDR3 reads CASSDLGFGGSPDTQYF. The CDR3 coding sequence is TGCGCCAGCAGTGACCTCGGGTTCGGAGGATCCCCAGATACGCAGTATTTT.

As for this clonotype: For a library built for alpha chains, this beta chain is a stray read; little rests on its size. The V call is TRBV12-3 or TRBV12-4, the J call TRBJ2-6; D unresolved. The CDR3 extends over 16 amino acids. V lost 4 bases and J lost 0, with 10 bases in between. CDR3 residues: CASSSPHGSGANVLTF. The CDR3 DNA sequence: TGTGCCAGCAGTTCCCCACACGGCTCTGGGGCCAACGTCCTGACTTTC.

Many counts were recorded for this clonotype. The library was prepared for alpha chains; this beta chain is a stray read, so its frequency means little. The chain uses TRBV7-8 and TRBJ2-3; 8 bases are shared with TRBD2. Looked up from germline, CDR1 is SGHVS and CDR2 is FQNEAQ. Trimming took 1 base from V and 1 from J; bases not matched to a gene: 7. The CDR3 covers 17 residues. The CDR3 here is CASSLGPGTRGTDTQYF. The CDR3 DNA is TGTGCCAGCAGCTTAGGTCCCGGGACTAGAGGCACAGATACGCAGTATTTT.

This clonotype was observed many times. This beta chain turned up in a library designed for alpha chains; as an off-target read, its abundance says little. The CDR3 sequence: CASSPNSGRFRETQYF. DNA for the CDR3: TGTGCCAGCAGCCCAAATAGCGGGAGGTTTCGGGAGACCCAGTACTTC. The V gene is TRBV14, the J gene TRBJ2-5, with TRBD2 identical over 10 bases. V was pared by 4 bases and J by 5 bases, with 10 bases of the junction left unmatched. CDR3 length: 16 residues. The germline gives CDR1 SGHDN, CDR2 FVKESK.

This clonotype was recorded many times. Being off target in a library aimed at alpha chains, this beta chain has a size of little meaning. The chain joins TRBV10-3 to TRBJ1-6; TRBD1 matches at 8 bases. The CDR3 runs 15 residues. V trimming: 6 bases; J trimming: 9 bases; junction bases outside the gene matches: 10. Germline CDR1 ENHRY, CDR2 SYGVKD. The CDR3 bases are TGTGCCATCAGGGACCGGGACAGGTCTTCTTCACCCCTCCACTTT. Its protein is CAIRDRDRSSSPLHF.

This clonotype was recorded at least ten times. Because the library targeted alpha chains, this beta chain is an off-target read whose size means little. The V and J genes are TRBV6-5 and TRBJ2-3; 10 nucleotides line up with TRBD2. The junction had 3 bases not matched to a gene; V was cut back by 8 bases and J by 1 base. CDR1 and CDR2 (germline): MNHEY, SVGAGI. The CDR3 runs to 14 residues. The CDR3 region is CASALAGGTDTQYF. Here the CDR3 DNA reads TGTGCCAGCGCGCTAGCGGGAGGCACAGATACGCAGTATTTT.

This clonotype was detected ten times or more. Found in a library prepared for alpha chains, this beta chain is an off-target read, and its abundance has little meaning. The V call is TRBV10-3, the J call TRBJ2-3; 7 bases align to TRBD2. V shed 8 bases, J shed 5 bases, and the junction held 10 bases outside the gene matches. From germline, CDR1 is ENHRY and CDR2 SYGVKD. The CDR3 loop spans 14 amino acids. The DNA of the CDR3 is TGTGCCATCGGGCCCGGGACTAATGTAGATACGCAGTATTTT. It encodes CAIGPGTNVDTQYF.

As for this clonotype: This beta chain turned up in a library designed for alpha chains; as an off-target read, its abundance says little. The chain couples TRBV20-1 to TRBJ1-2; D may be TRBD1 (5 bases). Germline CDR1 DFQATT, CDR2 SNEGSKA (reference sequence). Trimming took off 1 base at V and 3 bases at J, with 18 bases between the two ends. The CDR3 sequence is 16 residues long. CDR3 sequence reads: CSARVPAGMIDYGYTF. The DNA of the CDR3 is TGCAGTGCTAGAGTCCCGGCAGGGATGATTGACTATGGCTACACCTTC.

This clonotype was found many times. Because the library targeted alpha chains, this beta chain is an off-target read whose size means little. V and J are TRBV7-9 and TRBJ1-5; D might be TRBD1 (6 bases). This CDR3 has 12 residues. Germline lookup yields CDR1 SEHNR and CDR2 FQNEAQ (reference sequence). V lost 8 bases and J 7 bases, leaving 12 bases between the germline ends. The CDR3 sequence is CASDRIGQPQHF. CDR3 sequence (DNA): TGTGCCAGCGACAGGATCGGGCAGCCCCAGCATTTT.

With regard to this clonotype: In a library made to pick up alpha chains, this beta chain is a stray read with a size that means little. The chain employs TRBV5-1 and TRBJ2-5; a weak D match, TRBD2 (6 bases). The V end was cut by 4 bases, the J end by 1 base, with 17 bases between. Germline CDR1 reads SGHRS; CDR2 reads YFSETQ. CDR3 length: 16 amino acids. The CDR3 sequence: CASSPRVRGFQETQYF. The CDR3, as DNA: TGCGCCAGCAGCCCCCGGGTCCGGGGGTTCCAAGAGACCCAGTACTTC.

In its sample, this clonotype was seen many times. For a library built for alpha chains, this beta chain is a stray read; little rests on its size. V gene TRBV7-2 combines with J gene TRBJ2-3; TRBD1 might be the D (6 bases). V was shortened by 1 base and J by 1 base, with 15 bases between the two germline ends. Germline lookup yields CDR1 SGHTA and CDR2 FQGNSA. The CDR3 is 17 amino acids. The CDR3 loop is CASSLEAGVIGTDTQYF. The CDR3 nucleotides are TGTGCCAGCAGCTTAGAAGCAGGGGTTATAGGCACAGATACGCAGTATTTT.

This clonotype appeared many times. Because the library targeted alpha chains, this beta chain is an off-target read whose size means little. V is TRBV11-2 and J is TRBJ1-1; tentatively, D is TRBD1 (5 bases). Germline CDR1 reads SGHAT; CDR2 reads FQNNGV. CDR3 size: 16 residues. The V end lost 1 base, the J end lost 4 bases, and 16 bases lay between the germline ends. The CDR3 reads CASSLVREVLITEAFF. In nucleotides, the CDR3 is TGTGCCAGCAGCTTAGTCAGGGAAGTCCTCATCACTGAAGCTTTCTTT.

Relative to its sample, this clonotype is medium-sized. The library was prepared for alpha chains; this beta chain is a stray read, so its frequency means little. The J gene is TRBJ2-1, the V gene TRBV5-1; D not certain. This CDR3 is built from 15 residues. With 3 bases removed from V and 0 bases from J, the gap between germline ends came to 10 bases. Germline CDR1 is SGHRS and CDR2 is YFSETQ. CDR3: CASSSDPASYNEQFF. CDR3 in DNA: TGCGCCAGCAGCTCAGACCCGGCCTCCTACAATGAGCAGTTCTTC.

This clonotype was recorded many times. Being off target in a library aimed at alpha chains, this beta chain has a size of little meaning. This chain joins TRBV4-1 and TRBJ1-6; the match to TRBD1 covers 9 bases. V dropped 4 bases and J dropped 0; count of bases not matched to a gene: 10. From germline, CDR1 is MGHRA and CDR2 YSYEKL. The CDR3 has 19 amino acids. CDR3 sequence: CASSRFTGGEDSYNSPLHF. The CDR3 nucleotides are TGCGCCAGCAGCCGATTCACAGGGGGCGAGGACTCCTATAATTCACCCCTCCACTTT.

This clonotype was recorded at least ten times. Since the library was made to target alpha chains, this beta chain is a stray read and its abundance is not meaningful. The genes are TRBV12-3 or TRBV12-4 and TRBJ2-5; tentatively, D is TRBD2 (6 bases). V lost 4 bases, J lost 5 bases, and 17 bases lay in between. The CDR3 length is 15 residues. The CDR3 coding sequence is TGTGCCAGCAGTTCCGGGACTGGCATCGGGGAGACCCAGTACTTC. It specifies CASSSGTGIGETQYF.

This clonotype was seen only a few times. This beta chain is an unintended read in a library built for alpha chains; its size means little. This CDR3 is CASSPPGSTSTDTQYF. In nucleotides, the CDR3 is TGTGCCAGCTCACCCCCTGGGTCCACTAGCACAGATACGCAGTATTTT. The V and J genes are TRBV18 and TRBJ2-3; D not resolved. Per germline, CDR1 KGHSH and CDR2 LQKENI. V lost 3 bases and J 0 bases, leaving 13 bases between the germline ends. The CDR3 sequence is 16 residues long.